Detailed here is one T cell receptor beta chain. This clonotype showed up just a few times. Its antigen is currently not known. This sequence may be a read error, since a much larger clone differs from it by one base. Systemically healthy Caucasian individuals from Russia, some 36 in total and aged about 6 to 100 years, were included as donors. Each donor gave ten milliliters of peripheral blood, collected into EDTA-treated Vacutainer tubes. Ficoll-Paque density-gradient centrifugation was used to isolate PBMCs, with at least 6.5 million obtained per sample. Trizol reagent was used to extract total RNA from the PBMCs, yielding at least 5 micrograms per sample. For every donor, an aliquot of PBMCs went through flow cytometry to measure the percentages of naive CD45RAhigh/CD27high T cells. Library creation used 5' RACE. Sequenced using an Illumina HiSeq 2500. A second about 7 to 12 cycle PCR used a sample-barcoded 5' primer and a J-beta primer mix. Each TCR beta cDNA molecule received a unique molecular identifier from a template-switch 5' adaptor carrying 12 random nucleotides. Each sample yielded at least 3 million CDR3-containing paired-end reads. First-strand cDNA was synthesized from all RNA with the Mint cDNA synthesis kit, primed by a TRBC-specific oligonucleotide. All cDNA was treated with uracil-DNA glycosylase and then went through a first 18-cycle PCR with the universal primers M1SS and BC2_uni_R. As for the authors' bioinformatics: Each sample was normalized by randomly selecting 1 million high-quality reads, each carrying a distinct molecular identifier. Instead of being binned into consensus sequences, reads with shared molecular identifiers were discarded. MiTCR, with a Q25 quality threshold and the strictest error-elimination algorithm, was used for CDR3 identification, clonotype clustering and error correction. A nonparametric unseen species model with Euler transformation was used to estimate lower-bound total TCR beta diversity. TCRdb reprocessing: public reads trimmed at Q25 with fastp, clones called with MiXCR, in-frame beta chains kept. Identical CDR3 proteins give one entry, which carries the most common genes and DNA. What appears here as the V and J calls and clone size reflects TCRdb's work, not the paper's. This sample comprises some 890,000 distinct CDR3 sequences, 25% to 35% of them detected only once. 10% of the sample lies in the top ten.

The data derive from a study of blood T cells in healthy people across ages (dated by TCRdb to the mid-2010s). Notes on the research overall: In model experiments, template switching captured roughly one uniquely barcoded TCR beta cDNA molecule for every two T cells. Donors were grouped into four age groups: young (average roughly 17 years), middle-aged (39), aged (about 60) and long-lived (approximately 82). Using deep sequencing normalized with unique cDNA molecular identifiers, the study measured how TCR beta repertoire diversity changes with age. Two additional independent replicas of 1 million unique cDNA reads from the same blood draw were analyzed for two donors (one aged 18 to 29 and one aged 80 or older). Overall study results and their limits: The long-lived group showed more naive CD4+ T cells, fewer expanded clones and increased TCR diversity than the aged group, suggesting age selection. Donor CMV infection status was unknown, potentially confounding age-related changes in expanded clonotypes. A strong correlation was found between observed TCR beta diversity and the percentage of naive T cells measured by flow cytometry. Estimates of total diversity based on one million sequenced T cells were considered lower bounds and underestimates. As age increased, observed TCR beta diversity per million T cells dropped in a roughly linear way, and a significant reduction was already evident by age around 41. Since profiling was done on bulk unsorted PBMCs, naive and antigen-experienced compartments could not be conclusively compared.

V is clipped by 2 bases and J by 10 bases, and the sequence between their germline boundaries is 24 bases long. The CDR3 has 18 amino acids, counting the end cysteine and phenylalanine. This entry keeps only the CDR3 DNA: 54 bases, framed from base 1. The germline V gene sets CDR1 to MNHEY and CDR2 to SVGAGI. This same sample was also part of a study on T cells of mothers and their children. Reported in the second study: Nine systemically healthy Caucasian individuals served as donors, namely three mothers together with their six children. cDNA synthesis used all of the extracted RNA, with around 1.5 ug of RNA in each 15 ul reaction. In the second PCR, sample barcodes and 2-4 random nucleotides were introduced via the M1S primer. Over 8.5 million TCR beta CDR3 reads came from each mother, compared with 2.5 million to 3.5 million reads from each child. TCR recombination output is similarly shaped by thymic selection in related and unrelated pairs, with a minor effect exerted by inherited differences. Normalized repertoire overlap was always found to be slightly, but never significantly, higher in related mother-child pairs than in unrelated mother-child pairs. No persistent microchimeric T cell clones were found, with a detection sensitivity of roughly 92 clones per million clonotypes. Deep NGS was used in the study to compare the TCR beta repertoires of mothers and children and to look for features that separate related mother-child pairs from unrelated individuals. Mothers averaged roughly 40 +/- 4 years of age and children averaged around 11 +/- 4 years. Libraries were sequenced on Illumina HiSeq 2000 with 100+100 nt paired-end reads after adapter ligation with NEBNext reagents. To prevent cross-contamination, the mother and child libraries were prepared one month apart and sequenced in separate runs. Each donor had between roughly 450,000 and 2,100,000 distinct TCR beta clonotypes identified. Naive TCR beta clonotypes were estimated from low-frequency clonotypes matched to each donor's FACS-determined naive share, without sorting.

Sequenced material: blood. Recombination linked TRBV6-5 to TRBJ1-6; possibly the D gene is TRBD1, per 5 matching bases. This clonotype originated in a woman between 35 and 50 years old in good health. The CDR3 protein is CASSYDFGGGRGKSPLHF. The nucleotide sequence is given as TGTGCCAGCAGTTACGATTTCGGTGGAGGGCGGGGGAAGTCACCCCTCCACTTT.